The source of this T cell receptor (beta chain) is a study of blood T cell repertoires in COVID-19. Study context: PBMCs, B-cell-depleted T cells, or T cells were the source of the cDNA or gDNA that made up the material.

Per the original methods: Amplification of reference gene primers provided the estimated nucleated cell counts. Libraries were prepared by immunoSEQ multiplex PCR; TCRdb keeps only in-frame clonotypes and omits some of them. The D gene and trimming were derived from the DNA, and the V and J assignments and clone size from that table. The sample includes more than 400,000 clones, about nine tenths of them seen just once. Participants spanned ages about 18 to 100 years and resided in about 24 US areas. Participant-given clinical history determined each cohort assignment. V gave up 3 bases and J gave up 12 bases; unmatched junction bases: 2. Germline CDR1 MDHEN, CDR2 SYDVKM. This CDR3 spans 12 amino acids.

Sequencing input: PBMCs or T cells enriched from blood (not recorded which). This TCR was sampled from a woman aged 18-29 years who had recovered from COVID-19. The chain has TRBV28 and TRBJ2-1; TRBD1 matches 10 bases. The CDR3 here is CASSFGQGGQFF. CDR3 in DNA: TGTGCCAGCAGTTTCGGACAGGGGGGGCAGTTCTTC.